Described below is a single TCR beta chain sequence and its context. Its antigen remains unknown. Within the sample, other DNA sequences also encode this same CDR3. This sample was taken from a study of cytotoxic CD8 clonotypes in ibrutinib-treated CLL. Overall study: The patient breakdown showed about ten relapsed/refractory and some 16 treatment-naive cases, with under 18 IGHV unmutated. Findings and caveats of the study: Patients had baseline clonality above age-matched healthy donors, and this clonality moved with circulating CD8+ T-cell counts.

This CDR3 has 13 amino acids. The ends were cut back, 4 bases at V and 7 bases at J, with 11 bases in the middle. The V gene's germline CDR1 is MRHNA and CDR2 SNTAGT. The method was immunoSEQ multiplex PCR; TCRdb's version includes in-frame clones alone and lacks a portion of them. The table includes over 25,000 clones, 62% detected once. Sequenced material: PBMCs, taken before ibrutinib treatment. This TCR was sampled from a human donor with chronic lymphocytic leukemia. The gene calls are TRBV6-4 and TRBJ1-5, with a possible D match to TRBD1 (5 bases). This chain's CDR3 is CASSAGEGQPQHF. The DNA of the CDR3 is TGTGCCAGCAGTGCGGGGGAGGGCCAGCCCCAGCATTTT.